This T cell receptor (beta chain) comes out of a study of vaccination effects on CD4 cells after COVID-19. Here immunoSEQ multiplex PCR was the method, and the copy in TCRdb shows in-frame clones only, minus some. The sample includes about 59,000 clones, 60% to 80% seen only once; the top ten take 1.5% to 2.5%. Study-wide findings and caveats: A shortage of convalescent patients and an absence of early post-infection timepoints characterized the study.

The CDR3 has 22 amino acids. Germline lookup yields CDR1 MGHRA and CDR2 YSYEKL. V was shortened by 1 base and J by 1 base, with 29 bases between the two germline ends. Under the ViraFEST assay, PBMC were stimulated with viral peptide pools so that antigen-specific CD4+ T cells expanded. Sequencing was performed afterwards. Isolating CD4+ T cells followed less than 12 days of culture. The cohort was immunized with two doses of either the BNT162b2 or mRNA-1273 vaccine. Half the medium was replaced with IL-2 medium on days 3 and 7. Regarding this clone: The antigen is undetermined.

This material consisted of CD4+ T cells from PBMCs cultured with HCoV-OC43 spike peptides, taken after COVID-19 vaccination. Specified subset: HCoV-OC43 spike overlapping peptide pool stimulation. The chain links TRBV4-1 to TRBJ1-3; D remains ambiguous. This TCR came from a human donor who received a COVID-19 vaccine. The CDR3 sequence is CASSQVQPRVSQDSRSGNTIYF. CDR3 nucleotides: TGCGCCAGCAGCCAAGTTCAGCCCCGTGTGTCTCAAGACTCTCGTTCTGGAAACACCATATATTTT.